These T cell receptor beta chains were read from a single sample in a study of T cell changes during pregnancy in multiple sclerosis. Clones were read by immunoSEQ multiplex PCR, and TCRdb kept only the in-frame ones, dropping some. The sample has roughly 38,000 clones; 88% are singletons. The specimen was CD4+ T cells from peripheral blood mononuclear cells, collected before pregnancy. The receptors derive from a female donor with multiple sclerosis, enrolled in a pregnancy study. Each CDR3 is given with its conserved first and last residue. D genes are given only for firm matches. Some rows mark clone size as missing; the rest say once, few, many or name a class of expanded clone.

clone size: few
V gene: TRBV19
D gene: TRBD1
J gene: TRBJ1-5
CDR3 protein: CASQRDRGNQPQHF
CDR3 DNA: TGTGCCAGTCAAAGGGACAGGGGTAATCAGCCCCAGCATTTT

clone size: -
V gene: TRBV5-1
D gene: -
J gene: TRBJ2-3
CDR3 protein: CASSITLAGTDTQYF
CDR3 DNA: TGCGCCAGCAGCATAACTCTAGCTGGCACAGATACGCAGTATTTT

clone size: -
V gene: TRBV30
D gene: -
J gene: TRBJ2-7
CDR3 protein: CAWSVDLPREQYF
CDR3 DNA: TGTGCCTGGAGTGTAGATCTTCCCAGGGAGCAGTACTTC

clone size: few
V gene: TRBV6-1
D gene: -
J gene: TRBJ2-7
CDR3 protein: CATETVSSYEQYF
CDR3 DNA: TGTGCCACGGAGACTGTGAGCTCCTACGAGCAGTACTTC

clone size: -
V gene: TRBV5-6
D gene: -
J gene: TRBJ1-1
CDR3 protein: CASSLVTAGAMNTEAFF
CDR3 DNA: TGTGCCAGCAGCTTGGTGACGGCGGGGGCCATGAACACTGAAGCTTTCTTT

clone size: -
V gene: TRBV18
D gene: TRBD1
J gene: TRBJ2-5
CDR3 protein: CASSPLFFGTGVETQYF
CDR3 DNA: TGTGCCAGCTCACCACTTTTCTTCGGGACAGGGGTAGAGACCCAGTACTTC

clone size: -
V gene: TRBV28
D gene: TRBD1
J gene: TRBJ1-1
CDR3 protein: CASSDDRGNTEAFF
CDR3 DNA: TGTGCCAGCAGTGACGACAGGGGGAACACTGAAGCTTTCTTT

clone size: few
V gene: TRBV7-9
D gene: TRBD1
J gene: TRBJ1-2
CDR3 protein: CASSPRDREESAGYTF
CDR3 DNA: TGTGCCAGCAGCCCCCGGGACAGGGAGGAATCGGCTGGCTACACCTTC

clone size: -
V gene: TRBV6-5
D gene: -
J gene: TRBJ2-3
CDR3 protein: CASSYSGSSTDTQYF
CDR3 DNA: TGTGCCAGCAGTTACAGCGGCTCAAGCACAGATACGCAGTATTTT

clone size: -
V gene: TRBV6-5
D gene: TRBD1
J gene: TRBJ2-7
CDR3 protein: CASRDETGLHEQYF
CDR3 DNA: TGTGCCAGCAGGGACGAGACAGGGTTGCACGAGCAGTACTTC

clone size: -
V gene: TRBV7-8
D gene: TRBD1
J gene: TRBJ1-4
CDR3 protein: CASSLRTGGNEKLFF
CDR3 DNA: TGTGCCAGCAGCCTCCGGACAGGGGGCAACGAAAAACTGTTTTTT

clone size: -
V gene: TRBV6-6
D gene: -
J gene: TRBJ2-2
CDR3 protein: CASTVDRNTGELFF
CDR3 DNA: TGTGCCAGCACCGTGGACAGGAACACCGGGGAGCTGTTTTTT

clone size: -
V gene: TRBV7-7
D gene: TRBD2
J gene: TRBJ2-5
CDR3 protein: CASSFGSGRKETQYF
CDR3 DNA: TGTGCTAGCAGCTTCGGTAGCGGGAGGAAAGAGACCCAGTACTTC

clone size: -
V gene: TRBV9
D gene: -
J gene: TRBJ1-2
CDR3 protein: CASSASYGYTF
CDR3 DNA: TGTGCCAGCAGCGCCAGCTATGGCTACACCTTC

clone size: few
V gene: TRBV19
D gene: -
J gene: TRBJ1-2
CDR3 protein: CASSDAGRASGYGYTF
CDR3 DNA: TGTGCCAGTAGTGATGCCGGGAGGGCTTCGGGCTATGGCTACACCTTC

clone size: -
V gene: TRBV29-1
D gene: -
J gene: TRBJ1-1
CDR3 protein: CSVEVKRADTEAFF
CDR3 DNA: TGCAGCGTTGAAGTAAAGAGGGCAGACACTGAAGCTTTCTTT

clone size: -
V gene: TRBV30
D gene: -
J gene: TRBJ2-1
CDR3 protein: CACLASPITPYNEQFF
CDR3 DNA: TGTGCCTGCCTTGCTAGCCCTATTACCCCCTACAATGAGCAGTTCTTC

clone size: -
V gene: TRBV7-7
D gene: -
J gene: TRBJ2-1
CDR3 protein: CASSLAGGDEQFF
CDR3 DNA: TGTGCCAGCAGCCTGGCTGGGGGCGATGAGCAGTTCTTC